The text below deals with one T cell receptor (beta chain). These data belong to a study of blood T cell repertoires in COVID-19. Background on the study: Donors in the United States, Italy and Spain gave samples during acute or convalescent COVID-19. Sources were T cells, B-cell-depleted T cells, or PBMCs; the material itself was cDNA or gDNA.

V shed 3 bases and J shed 4 bases, with 11 bases lying between them. CDR1 is SGDLS, CDR2 YYNGEE, per germline. The CDR3 length is 14 residues. Assay: immunoSEQ multiplex PCR; the TCRdb copy retains only in-frame clones and omits some. The sample shows 60,000 to 90,000 clones, 73% of them seen only once. The source of this sequence is a man aged 55 to 70 with acute or convalescent COVID-19. Sequencing used peripheral blood. The V call is TRBV9, the J call TRBJ2-1, with D perhaps TRBD2 (6 bases). The CDR3, as DNA: TGTGCCAGCAGCGGGGACTCTCGGTACAATGAGCAGTTCTTC. Amino acids: CASSGDSRYNEQFF.